These T cell receptor beta chains were read from a single sample in a study of Tregs in tolerant kidney transplant recipients. TCRdb's copy holds only in-frame clones and misses some; the assay was immunoSEQ multiplex PCR. The sample records 100,000 to 130,000 clones, around 90% being singletons. The source was CD4+ T cells from blood, collected before the transplant. These receptor sequences come from a human donor who received a combined kidney and bone marrow transplant. Both conserved end residues are part of each CDR3. The D gene is left open where the match is weak. Some rows mark clone size as missing; the rest say once, few, many or name a class of expanded clone.

D gene	J gene	V gene	clone size	CDR3 DNA	CDR3 protein
NA	TRBJ2-1	TRBV5-1	NA	TGCGCCAGCAGCTGGGCGGGGGCCTCGAAGTACGTCTACTACAATGAGCAGTTCTTC	CASSWAGASKYVYYNEQFF
TRBD1	TRBJ2-1	TRBV5-5	NA	TGTGCCAGCAGCACACCGGGACAGGGGAATGAGCAGTTCTTC	CASSTPGQGNEQFF
NA	TRBJ1-2	TRBV5-4	NA	TGTGCGAGCAAGGTTCAGGGTAGCCTAACGCGAGGCTACACCTTC	CASKVQGSLTRGYTF
NA	TRBJ1-5	TRBV28	NA	TGTGCCAGCAGTTTAGCGGGGGCAAAGCTTCAGCCCCAGCATTTT	CASSLAGAKLQPQHF
NA	TRBJ2-2	TRBV11-3	NA	TGTGCCAGCAGCCAAGGCGCGGGGGCTTTCACCGGGGAGCTGTTTTTT	CASSQGAGAFTGELFF
NA	TRBJ1-1	TRBV4-1	NA	TGCGCCAGCAGCCAAACCCGGGTGTTGAACACTGAAGCTTTCTTT	CASSQTRVLNTEAFF
NA	TRBJ2-2	TRBV2	NA	TGTGCCAGCAGTGTACAGGGGGGGGACACCGGGGAGCTGTTTTTT	CASSVQGGDTGELFF
NA	TRBJ2-1	TRBV28	NA	TGTGCCAGCAGTCCCACAAGCGGCCCTTACAATGAGCAGTTCTTC	CASSPTSGPYNEQFF
NA	TRBJ2-6	TRBV5-6	NA	TGTGCCAGCAGCAGGGGGGGACAGGTGACTGGGGCCAACGTCCTGACTTTC	CASSRGGQVTGANVLTF
NA	TRBJ2-3	TRBV7-2	NA	TGTGCCAGCAGCTTAGGGACACCAAGCACAGATACGCAGTATTTT	CASSLGTPSTDTQYF
TRBD1	TRBJ2-3	TRBV10-3	NA	TGTGCCATCAGATACGGACAGGACGGCACAGATACGCAGTATTTT	CAIRYGQDGTDTQYF
TRBD2	TRBJ2-3	TRBV7-9	NA	TGTGCCAGCAGCTTAACTAGCGGGAGTACAGATACGCAGTATTTT	CASSLTSGSTDTQYF
NA	TRBJ2-5	TRBV7-9	NA	TGTGCCAGCAGCTTAGTTCTGGGCAGGGGAGAGGAGACCCAGTACTTC	CASSLVLGRGEETQYF
TRBD1	TRBJ1-2	TRBV5-1	NA	TGCGCCAGCAGCTTGGTCGGGAGGACAGGGGCGGCGGGCTACACCTTC	CASSLVGRTGAAGYTF
NA	TRBJ1-1	TRBV2	NA	TGTGCCAGCATAGACTCCGTTGCCTTTGGGAACACTGAAGCTTTCTTT	CASIDSVAFGNTEAFF
NA	TRBJ1-5	TRBV2	NA	TGTGCCAGCACCGGGGGGCTGAGCAATCAGCCCCAGCATTTT	CASTGGLSNQPQHF
TRBD2	TRBJ2-1	TRBV19	once	TGTGCCAGTACCCCGGGACTAGCGGGTCTCAATGAGCAGTTCTTC	CASTPGLAGLNEQFF
NA	TRBJ2-1	TRBV5-1	NA	TGCGCCAGCAGCTTAGAGGGCGGAGGTGAGCAGTTCTTC	CASSLEGGGEQFF
NA	TRBJ1-1	TRBV11-3	NA	TGTGCCAGCAGCTTAGGGGCGGGGGAACACACTGAAGCTTTCTTT	CASSLGAGEHTEAFF
TRBD2	TRBJ2-3	TRBV11-2	NA	TGTGCCAGCAGCTTAAGCGGGGGCCCGGGGACGCAGTATTTT	CASSLSGGPGTQYF
TRBD1	TRBJ2-2	TRBV29-1	NA	TGCAGCGTGGTCGGACAGGGCACCGGGGAGCTGTTTTTT	CSVVGQGTGELFF
NA	TRBJ2-2	TRBV20-1	NA	TGCAGTGTGGCTGACGGGGAGCTGTTTTTT	CSVADGELFF
TRBD1	TRBJ2-2	TRBV30	NA	TGTGCCTGGAAGGGAGACAGGGACACCGGGGAGCTGTTTTTT	CAWKGDRDTGELFF
NA	TRBJ1-4	TRBV25-1	NA	TGTGCCAGCAGTGAATATATTCAAGGTGGGGCAAATGAAAAACTGTTTTTT	CASSEYIQGGANEKLFF
TRBD2	TRBJ2-5	TRBV7-7	NA	TGTGCCAGCAGCTTAGGAGCTAGCGGGAGCGCCCGAGAGACCCAGTACTTC	CASSLGASGSARETQYF
TRBD1	TRBJ1-1	TRBV28	NA	TGTGCCAGCAGTTTAAGCAGGGGGCACACTGAAGCTTTCTTT	CASSLSRGHTEAFF
TRBD1	TRBJ1-5	TRBV11-2	NA	TGTGCCAGCAACAGGGGGCCTAATCAGCCCCAGCATTTT	CASNRGPNQPQHF
NA	TRBJ1-1	TRBV5-1	NA	TGCGCCAGCAAAGTGGCGCGGGGCACTGAAGCTTTCTTT	CASKVARGTEAFF
TRBD2	TRBJ2-2	TRBV5-4	NA	TGTGCCAGCAGCCCGCAGACTACTAGCGGGCGAACCGGGGAGCTGTTTTTT	CASSPQTTSGRTGELFF
TRBD1	TRBJ1-1	TRBV6-1	NA	TGTGCCAGCAGGGCCCAACAGGGGGTCTACACTGAAGCTTTCTTT	CASRAQQGVYTEAFF
TRBD2	TRBJ2-1	TRBV7-2	NA	TGTGCCAGCAACCAAGCGGGGAATGAGCAGTTCTTC	CASNQAGNEQFF
TRBD2	TRBJ2-1	TRBV19	NA	TGTGCCAGTAGTATAAGCGGGAGGTTCGATGAGCAGTTCTTC	CASSISGRFDEQFF
TRBD1	TRBJ2-1	TRBV6-6	NA	TGTGCCAGCAGTTATGAGGACAGGGGATTCGATGAGCAGTTCTTC	CASSYEDRGFDEQFF
TRBD2	TRBJ2-5	TRBV27	NA	TGTGCCAGCAGTACACCCGGGACTAGCGAAGAGACCCAGTACTTC	CASSTPGTSEETQYF
NA	TRBJ1-2	TRBV15	NA	TGTGCCACCAGCAGAGCACTTTCTGACGGGTATGGCTACACCTTC	CATSRALSDGYGYTF
NA	TRBJ1-5	TRBV6-6	NA	TGTGCCAGCAGTTACGACAGCATAATGCCCCAGCATTTT	CASSYDSIMPQHF
NA	TRBJ1-2	TRBV4-2	NA	TGTGCCAGCAGCCCAAATCCGGGGTTAGGCTATGGCTACACCTTC	CASSPNPGLGYGYTF
TRBD1	TRBJ2-7	TRBV27	NA	TGTGCCAGCAGTTCCCTCCGGGACAGCTACGAGCAGTACTTC	CASSSLRDSYEQYF
NA	TRBJ1-1	TRBV7-9	NA	TGTGCCAGCAGCCTTCCTACAGCTCCAAAAGCTTTCTTT	CASSLPTAPKAFF
TRBD1	TRBJ2-1	TRBV10-1	NA	TGCGCCAGCAGAGGGACAGGGATGGGCAATGAGCAGTTCTTC	CASRGTGMGNEQFF
TRBD1	TRBJ2-2	TRBV2	NA	TGTGCCAGCAGTGGGGTTGGACAGGCAAGGGCCGGGGAGCTGTTTTTT	CASSGVGQARAGELFF
NA	TRBJ1-3	TRBV6-1	NA	TGTGCCAGCAGATTGTCCAGCTCTGGAAACACCATATATTTT	CASRLSSSGNTIYF
TRBD1	TRBJ2-5	TRBV5-4	NA	TGTGCCAGCAGCTTGGTGGGGACAGGGGGTCGGGAGACCCAGTACTTC	CASSLVGTGGRETQYF
TRBD1	TRBJ1-6	TRBV5-1	NA	TGCGCCAGCAGCTTAGGGGACAGGGGCAATTCACCCCTCCACTTT	CASSLGDRGNSPLHF
NA	TRBJ1-5	TRBV7-9	NA	TGTGCCAGCAGCTTAGGAGGGACTCGGCCCCAGCATTTT	CASSLGGTRPQHF
TRBD1	TRBJ2-5	TRBV9	few	TGTGCCAGCAGCGTAGGGGGACAGGGGTCGGAGACCCAGTACTTC	CASSVGGQGSETQYF
NA	TRBJ2-7	TRBV5-6	NA	TGTGCCAGCAGCCCGCGGTTGGCCCGGGAGCAGTACTTC	CASSPRLAREQYF
TRBD1	TRBJ1-5	TRBV19	NA	TGTGCCAGTAGCCCGACAGGGGATCAGCCCCAGCATTTT	CASSPTGDQPQHF
NA	TRBJ2-3	TRBV4-1	NA	TGCGCCAGCAGCCATTATTCTAGGCCCGGGAACACAGATACGCAGTATTTT	CASSHYSRPGNTDTQYF
TRBD2	TRBJ2-1	TRBV28	NA	TGTGCCAGCAGTTTCCTTCCTAGCGGGAGATACAATGAGCAGTTCTTC	CASSFLPSGRYNEQFF
NA	TRBJ1-1	TRBV14	NA	TGTGCCAGCAGCCACGCGTGGGGCCAGGGGAACACTGAAGCTTTCTTT	CASSHAWGQGNTEAFF
NA	TRBJ1-5	TRBV2	once	TGTGCCAGCAGTAGCAGGGTCGGCCAGCCCCAGCATTTT	CASSSRVGQPQHF
NA	TRBJ1-1	TRBV5-1	NA	TGCGCCAGCAGCTTGGGCCCACTAAACACTGAAGCTTTCTTT	CASSLGPLNTEAFF
TRBD2	TRBJ2-7	TRBV5-4	NA	TGTGCCAGCAGCACTGCAAGTACGGGAGGCTACGAGCAGTACTTC	CASSTASTGGYEQYF
NA	TRBJ1-2	TRBV7-8	NA	TGTGCCAGCAGCCCCATCGGGGGGGAAAGCTATGGCTACACCTTC	CASSPIGGESYGYTF
TRBD1	TRBJ2-1	TRBV10-1	once	TGCGCCAGCAGTGTAAGGGGGCGCTCCTACAATGAGCAGTTCTTC	CASSVRGRSYNEQFF
NA	TRBJ1-1	TRBV18	once	TGTGCCAGCTCACCACAGGGGCCGAACACTGAAGCTTTCTTT	CASSPQGPNTEAFF
TRBD1	TRBJ2-2	TRBV7-6	NA	TGTGCCAGCAGCCCAACAGGGGTCGGCACCGGGGAGCTGTTTTTT	CASSPTGVGTGELFF
NA	TRBJ2-3	TRBV19	NA	TGTGCCAGTAGTATGTGGAGTGCACCGTCACACCCGTGGAGGGCCACAGATACGCAGTATTTT	CASSMWSAPSHPWRATDTQYF
NA	TRBJ1-4	TRBV19	NA	TGTGCCAGTACCTCGTCGGGTGAAAAACTGTTTTTT	CASTSSGEKLFF